This paragraph covers one T cell receptor beta chain sequence. Its cognate antigen is unknown. The CDR3 covers 13 residues. Trimming removed 5 bases at V and 7 bases at J, with 14 bases between. Per the germline V gene, CDR1 is SGHNT and CDR2 is YENEEA. In the naive CD8 group, cells lacked CD45RO and were positively selected for CCR7, so terminally differentiated effector memory CD45RA+ cells were left out. Assay used: immunoSEQ multiplex PCR; TCRdb lists only in-frame clones, some missing. The sample carries about 650,000 clones, roughly 96% recorded once. This specimen belongs to a study of shared clonotypes between healthy human individuals. Study details: A donor's plate count was three for CD4 naive and three for CD4 memory; CD8 naive had two and CD8 memory one.

Study conclusions and caveats: Non-shared clonotypes displayed generation probabilities falling below those of clonotypes present in all four donors.

The sample consisted of naive CD8+ T cells sorted from blood. V usage is TRBV11-3 and J usage is TRBJ1-1, with a weak D call TRBD1 (5 bases). This sequence was found in a woman in her 30s in good health. The CDR3: CASSPDRDSEAFF. The CDR3 nucleotides are TGTGCCAGCAGCCCCGACCGAGACAGTGAAGCTTTCTTT.